The entry that follows covers one T cell receptor (beta chain) sequence. Its recognized antigen is unknown. This may be a read error, as it is one base from a much larger clone. The germline V gene sets CDR1 to MDHEN and CDR2 to SYDVKM. The CDR3 starts with the cysteine, ends with the phenylalanine, and has 15 residues. The read is trimmed to its CDR3 DNA, 45 bases read in frame from base 1. These data originate in a study of neurological immune-mediated disorders (dated by TCRdb to the late 2010s). Regarding the study in general: Among the approximately 34 multiple sclerosis patients, relapsing-remitting MS was present in around 30 and secondary progressive MS was present in 3. Using UMI-based sequencing, the study compared peripheral blood TCR-beta repertoires from patients with HTLV-I-associated myelopathy (HAM/TSP), patients with multiple sclerosis, and healthy controls. Of the 68 subjects in the cohort, around 15 were HAM/TSP patients, about 34 were multiple sclerosis patients, and some 20 were healthy controls. The 95 to 110 TCR-beta libraries covered PBMC samples along with longitudinal samples, technical triplicates, and paired sorted CD4+ and CD8+ T-cell subsets. What the authors observed across the whole study: No association of the MS cluster with clinical or MRI features was observed, and the need for larger cohorts was stated by the authors. TCR clonal expansion was greatest in HAM/TSP patients and smallest in MS patients, who ranked below even healthy controls. Repertoires from 18 of 34 MS patients were grouped by phylogenetic analysis into a cluster of related CDR3 sequences, suggesting a possible repertoire-level signature. No identical CDR3 amino acid sequences were shared among expanded clones across subjects, suggesting private TCR-beta repertoires in all groups.

cDNA was synthesized by template-switch 5'RACE using a primer carrying a 10-nucleotide random unique molecular identifier by which each TCR transcript was tagged. Every sequencing run covered 15-18 subjects and yielded more than 170 million TCR-beta sequences. Total RNA was extracted with the RNeasy kit. The KAPA Real-time Library Amplification kit was used to amplify TCR-beta VDJ regions with primers for the TCR constant region and the 5'RACE anchor. Sample indexes and Illumina adaptors were added in a first PCR, after which library yield was increased in a second PCR. After Ampure bead purification, the TCR product of roughly 650 bp was size-selected on a 2% E-gel SizeSelection system. Before pooling, library quality was assessed on a Bioanalyzer, concentration was determined with Qubit, and library quantification was performed with the Kapa Library Quantification kit. Paired-end 2 x 150 bp sequencing of the libraries was performed on an Illumina HiSeq 2500. To increase sequence diversity, roughly 24-31% phiX was spiked into each library pool. Under the source paper's analysis protocol: Quality-filtered reads were processed with the UMI-based MiGEC pipeline, and over 75% of raw TCR sequences were removed by the MiGEC pipeline during error correction. VDJ genes were aligned to IMGT germline references, and each clonotype was defined by a unique CDR3 amino acid sequence together with V-J genes. VDJtools evaluated clonal expansion, Shannon diversity and CDR3 relatedness (CalcPairwiseDistances, ClusterSamples); CLCbio workbench built phylogenetic trees. A clone was classed as expanded if it had 8 or more unique UMIs, a cutoff based on coefficient-of-variation modelling across technical triplicates. TCRdb trimmed public reads at Q25 via fastp, called clones via MiXCR and kept in-frame beta chains. Rows matching on CDR3 protein sequence are summarized as one entry with the most common DNA and genes. These V and J calls are TCRdb output, not the study's own analysis. A total of roughly 74,000 distinct CDR3 sequences appear in this sample, roughly 5.6% of them only once. Approximately 7.4% of the sample is held by the ten biggest clonotypes.

For unsorted PBMC libraries, 2 million PBMCs were used after storage in RNAlater at -80 degrees C until RNA extraction. The multiple sclerosis patients were enrolled in a US clinical protocol that evaluated disease progression with magnetic resonance imaging. Peripheral blood was subjected to Ficoll-Hypaque density gradient centrifugation to isolate PBMCs, which were then cryopreserved in liquid nitrogen. The receptor was isolated from a man aged 18 to 30 with multiple sclerosis. Sequencing was done on a sample of PBMCs. This chain joins TRBV28 to TRBJ2-7; the D segment might be TRBD1 or TRBD2, since each matches 6 bases. The sequenced DNA: TGTGCCAGCCGAGGGGGAGGTAGCCGAACCTACAAGCAGTACTTC. Translated, it gives CASRGGGSRTYKQYF.